The clone carrying this T cell receptor (beta chain) was observed at least ten times. Its target is not known. The CDR3 totals 13 residues. Germline lookup yields CDR1 SGHTA and CDR2 FQGNSA. With V trimmed by 5 bases and J by 7 bases, 4 bases remained unmatched. The data originate from a study of T cells in Graves' hyperthyroidism and ophthalmopathy. Template material for amplifying TCR beta CDR3 regions consisted of RNA transcripts. Initially, a first-round RT-PCR of the TCR CDR3 employed the HTBI primer set. TCRdb fed the multiplex PCR reads into MiXCR, producing one record per CDR3 protein. The sample has 300,000 to 350,000 distinct CDR3 sequences; roughly 15% are singletons. If no ophthalmopathy progression occurred within 18 months, Graves' hyperthyroidism was stable. Patients were excluded because of uncontrolled infection, other autoimmune disease, pregnancy or lactation. Study observations and caveats: Among thyroid clonotypes expanded above 0.001, most also appeared in blood.

The chain couples TRBV7-2 to TRBJ2-1, with TRBD2 matching over 8 bases. The TCR sequence derives from a man aged 25-45 years with Graves' hyperthyroidism. The specimen sequenced was blood. The CDR3 nucleotides are TGTGCCAGCAGCGCAGCGGGAGTTAATGAGCAGTTCTTC. Residues: CASSAAGVNEQFF. Complete variable domain (other parts from reference TRBV7-2 and TRBJ2-1): GAGVSQSPSNKVTEKGKDVELRCDPISGHTALYWYRQSLGQGLEFLIYFQGNSAPDKSGLPSDRFSAERTGGSVSTLTIQRTQQEDSAVYLCASSAAGVNEQFFGPGTRLTVL.